The TCR beta chain under discussion was sequenced for a study of blood T cell repertoires in COVID-19. Study summary: Some COVID-19 samples were acute and others convalescent; all came from the United States, Italy and Spain. Sources were T cells, B-cell-depleted T cells, or PBMCs; the material itself was cDNA or gDNA.

Recruited during active infection, patients (from Seattle) were subsequently followed longitudinally. Original handling: By means of reference gene primer amplification, nucleated cell counts were estimated. Clones were sequenced by immunoSEQ multiplex PCR, and TCRdb holds only the in-frame ones, with some missing. The V and J calls and clone size were taken over from that table, and D and trimming were inferred from the DNA. The table lists 80,000 or so clones, 70% to 90% of them singletons, with roughly 9.7% in the top ten. This CDR3 contains 16 residues. CDR1 is KGHSH, CDR2 LQKENI, per germline. The V end was cut by 3 bases, the J end by 3 bases, with 17 bases between.

The receptor comes from a man aged 55 to 69 with COVID-19, enrolled during active disease. V is TRBV18 and J is TRBJ1-1; possible D gene TRBD1, 6 bases. Sequencing used peripheral blood. The CDR3 DNA follows: TGTGCCAGCTCACCCGAGACAGGCTCGGCGCACACTGAAGCTTTCTTT. Translating gives CASSPETGSAHTEAFF.